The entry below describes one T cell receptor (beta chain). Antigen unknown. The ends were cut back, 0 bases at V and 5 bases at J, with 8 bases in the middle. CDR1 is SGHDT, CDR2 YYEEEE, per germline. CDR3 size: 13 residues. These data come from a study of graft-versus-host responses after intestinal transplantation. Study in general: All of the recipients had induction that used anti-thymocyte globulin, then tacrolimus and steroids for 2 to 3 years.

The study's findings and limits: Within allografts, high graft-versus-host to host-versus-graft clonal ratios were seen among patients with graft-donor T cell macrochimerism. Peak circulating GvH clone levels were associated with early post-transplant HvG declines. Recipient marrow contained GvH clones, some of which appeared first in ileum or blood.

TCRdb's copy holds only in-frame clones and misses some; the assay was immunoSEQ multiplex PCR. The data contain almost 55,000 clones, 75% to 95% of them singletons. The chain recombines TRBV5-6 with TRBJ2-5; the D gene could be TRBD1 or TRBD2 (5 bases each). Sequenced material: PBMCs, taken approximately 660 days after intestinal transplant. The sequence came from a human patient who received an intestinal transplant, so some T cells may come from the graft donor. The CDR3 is CASSLGGLETQYF. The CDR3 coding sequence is TGTGCCAGCAGCTTGGGGGGGTTGGAGACCCAGTACTTC.